Each of the 27 T cell receptor beta chains below was sequenced from the same sample in a study of shared clonotypes between healthy human individuals. The repertoire was sequenced with immunoSEQ multiplex PCR; TCRdb's copy has only in-frame clones and lacks some. The sample yields about 1 million clones, around 76% seen once. The sequencing sample was made of memory CD4+ T cells sorted from blood. Subset meaning: CD45RA-negative fraction. All receptors come from a man between 18 and 29 years old in good health.

This sequence joins TRBV19 and TRBJ1-6, with 8 bases identical to TRBD1. CDR3 size: 14 residues. Germline V gene lookup returns CDR1 LNHDA and CDR2 SQIVND (reference sequence). The trim removed 5 bases at V and 4 bases at J, leaving 1 base unmatched. This chain's CDR3 is CASSGQGYNSPLHF. CDR3 coding DNA: TGTGCCAGTAGTGGACAGGGATATAATTCACCCCTCCACTTT.

This rearrangement joins TRBV4-1 to TRBJ2-5; D gene ambiguous. Germline V gene data show CDR1 as MGHRA and CDR2 as YSYEKL. The CDR3 consists of 15 residues. The V end lost 1 base, the J end lost 5 bases, and 14 bases lay between the germline ends. Here the CDR3 reads CASSQVNNFGETQYF. The CDR3 DNA follows: TGCGCCAGCAGCCAAGTCAATAACTTCGGGGAGACCCAGTACTTC.

The rearrangement uses TRBV29-1 and TRBJ1-2, with unresolved D. The CDR3 is 14 residues long. Germline V lookup: CDR1 SQVTM, CDR2 ANQGSEA. V was shortened by 1 base and J by 7 bases, with 16 bases between the two germline ends. In nucleotides, the CDR3 is TGCAGCGTTGAAGTGGGAGATACCTGGAGTGGCTACACCTTC. Amino acid sequence: CSVEVGDTWSGYTF.

A remark on this clone: This same CDR3 is encoded by further DNA sequences in the sample. The CDR3, as DNA: TGTGCCAGCTCACCAGGGACTAGCGCTTACAATGAGCAGTTCTTC. Translation: CASSPGTSAYNEQFF. This chain uses TRBV18 with TRBJ2-1; 10 nucleotides match TRBD2. The CDR3 is 15 residues long. Trimming at V came to 2 bases and at J to 4 bases, leaving 2 bases not matched to a gene. Germline V gives CDR1 KGHSH, CDR2 LQKENI.

This clone has only a few counts. J is TRBJ1-2 and V is TRBV10-2; 8 positions match TRBD1. Losses at the gene ends were 2 bases for V and 12 bases for J; bases not matched to a gene: 8. There are 13 residues in the CDR3. Germline-derived CDR1 and CDR2 are WSHSY and SAAADI. The CDR3, as DNA: TGCGCCAGCAGTGAGGCGGGACAGGTCAAAAACACCTTC. Protein: CASSEAGQVKNTF.

The chain recombines TRBV5-8 with TRBJ2-5; D is unresolved. The V gene's germline CDR1 is SGHTS and CDR2 YDEGEE. The CDR3 is 14 residues long. The V gene lost 1 base and the J gene lost 2 bases, with 9 bases spanning the gap. Written as DNA, the CDR3 is TGTGCCAGCAGCTTGTTTCAGCTTCAAGAGACCCAGTACTTC. Its translation: CASSLFQLQETQYF.

The gene calls are TRBV30 and TRBJ2-5; D call uncertain. The V end lost 4 bases, the J end lost 5 bases, and 8 bases lay between the germline ends. Germline CDR1 GTSNPN, CDR2 SVGIG (reference sequence). The CDR3 extends over 11 amino acids. The CDR3 DNA reads TGTGCCTGGAAGGCCGGGGAGACCCAGTACTTC. It is translated as CAWKAGETQYF.

This clone was picked up a small number of times. The chain couples TRBV10-3 to TRBJ2-7; D gene ambiguous. V was cut by 5 bases and J by 6 bases, with 11 bases left in between. The germline gives CDR1 ENHRY, CDR2 SYGVKD. The CDR3 is made up of 12 amino acids. DNA for the CDR3: TGTGCCATCAGTACCGACGTACTCGAGCAGTACTTC. Protein product: CAISTDVLEQYF.

The chain couples TRBV6-1 to TRBJ2-1; weak D call: TRBD1 (5 bases). The CDR3 has 14 residues. V was shortened by 1 base and J by 12 bases, with 16 bases between the two germline ends. Germline lookup yields CDR1 MNHNS and CDR2 SASEGT. The CDR3 DNA is TGTGCCAGCAGTGAAGACCGGACACCGGGTGCGCAGTTCTTC. This gives the protein CASSEDRTPGAQFF.

V is TRBV20-1 and J is TRBJ2-1; the D gene is possibly TRBD1 (5 bases). From germline, CDR1 is DFQATT and CDR2 SNEGSKA (reference sequence). Trimming removed 3 bases from V and 10 bases from J, with 10 bases in between. This CDR3 is built from 11 residues. The CDR3 DNA is TGCAGTGCTAGTATGGACACGGAGCAGTTCTTC. This encodes CSASMDTEQFF.

The chain links TRBV10-3 to TRBJ2-1; 8 bases agree with TRBD2. This CDR3 region has 15 residues. Germline loops: CDR1 ENHRY, CDR2 SYGVKD. The V segment lost 3 bases and the J segment 0 bases; nucleotides outside the gene matches: 1. This CDR3 reads CAISETSGSYNEQFF. For the CDR3, the DNA is TGTGCCATCAGTGAAACTAGCGGCTCCTACAATGAGCAGTTCTTC.

This clone appeared a few times. The chain employs TRBV7-6 and TRBJ2-5; D may be TRBD2 (6 bases). This CDR3 has 15 residues. Germline V gene sequence: CDR1 SGHVS, CDR2 FNYEAQ. Trimming stripped 0 bases from V and 1 base from J, with 9 bases between. CDR3 DNA sequence: TGTGCCAGCAGCTTAGCGGGGAGGCCCCAAGAGACCCAGTACTTC. This translates into CASSLAGRPQETQYF. Based on the CDR3 plus reference TRBV7-6 and TRBJ2-5, the full variable domain is GAGVSQSPRYKVTKRGQDVALRCDPISGHVSLYWYRQALGQGPEFLTYFNYEAQQDKSGLPNDRFSAERPEGSISTLTIQRTEQRDSAMYRCASSLAGRPQETQYFGPGTRLLVL.

The chain recombines TRBV7-8 with TRBJ2-5; perhaps D is TRBD1 or TRBD2 (6 bases each). Germline V lookup: CDR1 SGHVS, CDR2 FQNEAQ. This CDR3 contains 15 residues. The ends were cut back, 1 base at V and 5 bases at J, with 14 bases in the middle. This chain's CDR3 is CASSLVPGAVETQYF. CDR3 nucleotides: TGTGCCAGCAGCTTAGTCCCGGGGGCGGTGGAGACCCAGTACTTC.

Details on this clone: The same CDR3 also results from other DNA sequences found in this sample. This chain links TRBV7-2 with TRBJ2-5; D is ambiguous. The CDR3 totals 13 residues. Germline lookup yields CDR1 SGHTA and CDR2 FQGNSA. Trimming shortened V by 0 bases and J by 5 bases, and 7 bases separated the two germline ends. The DNA for the CDR3 is TGTGCCAGCAGCTTAGCTTTGAGGGAGACCCAGTACTTC. This translates into CASSLALRETQYF.

CDR3 sequence: CASSKVRRLAKNIQYF. The DNA for the CDR3 is TGTGCCAGCAGCAAAGTACGGAGACTAGCCAAAAACATTCAGTACTTC. V and J are TRBV21-1 and TRBJ2-4; the table's D call of TRBD2 was not tested on the DNA. TRBV21-1 counts as a pseudogene. The CDR3 is 16 residues long.

Turning to this clone: Other DNA variants within this sample encode the same CDR3. This chain links TRBV6-1 with TRBJ1-3, with D uncertain. CDR3 length equals 15 residues. The germline V gene has CDR1 MNHNS and CDR2 SASEGT. The ends were cut back, 2 bases at V and 0 bases at J, with 8 bases in the middle. The CDR3 sequence is CASSETGNSGNTIYF. CDR3 DNA: TGTGCCAGCAGTGAAACGGGGAACTCTGGAAACACCATATATTTT.

The CDR3 sequence is CAISTGLDDYNEQFF. In DNA form, the CDR3 reads TGTGCCATCAGTACCGGACTAGATGACTACAATGAGCAGTTCTTC. The rearrangement links TRBV10-3 to TRBJ2-1, with TRBD2 matching 7 bases. Germline-derived CDR1 and CDR2 are ENHRY and SYGVKD. The CDR3 contains 15 residues. Trimming took 5 bases from V and 3 from J; bases not matched to a gene: 7.

The genes are TRBV14 and TRBJ2-1; possibly TRBD2 for D (5 bases). CDR1 SGHDN and CDR2 FVKESK come from the germline V gene. The ends were cut back, 4 bases at V and 10 bases at J, with 14 bases in the middle. This CDR3 contains 13 residues. The CDR3 reads CASSPMREGEQFF. CDR3 DNA: TGTGCCAGCAGCCCCATGAGGGAAGGGGAGCAGTTCTTC. Full variable domain (remainder filled in from reference TRBV14 and TRBJ2-1): EAGVTQFPSHSVIEKGQTVTLRCDPISGHDNLYWYRRVMGKEIKFLLHFVKESKQDESGMPNNRFLAERTGGTYSTLKVQPAELEDSGVYFCASSPMREGEQFFGPGTRLTVL.

This chain links TRBV10-3 with TRBJ2-3; no clear D gene. CDR1 ENHRY and CDR2 SYGVKD come from the germline V gene. Deletions cut 0 bases from V and 8 bases from J, with 6 bases between. The CDR3 extends over 12 amino acids. CDR3 sequence reads: CAISESQRTQYF. The CDR3 region has the DNA TGTGCCATCAGTGAGTCGCAGCGTACGCAGTATTTT.

The chain is built from TRBV5-1 and TRBJ2-1; TRBD1 matches 9 bases. The CDR3 runs 14 residues. V shed 4 bases, J shed 9 bases, and the junction held 8 bases outside the gene matches. Per the germline V gene, CDR1 is SGHRS and CDR2 is YFSETQ. The CDR3 sequence: CASSIDRGWAEQFF. DNA for the CDR3: TGCGCCAGCAGCATAGACAGGGGGTGGGCTGAGCAGTTCTTC.

The V call is TRBV2, the J call TRBJ2-5; 9 nucleotides line up with TRBD2. Germline V gene data show CDR1 as SNHLY and CDR2 as FYNNEI. V was clipped by 6 bases and J by 2 bases; unmatched bases: 7. The CDR3 totals 15 residues. This CDR3 reads CASSPSGVPQETQYF. The CDR3 coding sequence is TGTGCCAGCAGCCCTAGCGGGGTCCCGCAAGAGACCCAGTACTTC.

This clone was seen at least ten times. The sample contains more than one DNA sequence encoding this CDR3. V gene TRBV6-1 combines with J gene TRBJ2-1; 11 positions agree with TRBD2. This CDR3 has 16 residues. The germline V gene has CDR1 MNHNS and CDR2 SASEGT. Trimming cost V 2 bases and J 4 bases; bases outside gene matches: 4. The CDR3 DNA follows: TGTGCCAGCAGTGAATTAGCGGGGGGGCCTTACAATGAGCAGTTCTTC. As protein: CASSELAGGPYNEQFF.

The J gene is TRBJ2-3, the V gene TRBV5-1; D perhaps matches TRBD2 (6 bases). Germline CDR1 is SGHRS and CDR2 is YFSETQ. Trimming shortened V by 2 bases and J by 4 bases, and 11 bases separated the two germline ends. The CDR3 length is 14 residues. CDR3 DNA sequence: TGCGCCAGCAGCTTATCTTGGGGGGCAGATACGCAGTATTTT. It specifies CASSLSWGADTQYF. The whole variable domain, remainder taken from reference TRBV5-1 and TRBJ2-3, is KAGVTQTPRYLIKTRGQQVTLSCSPISGHRSVSWYQQTPGQGLQFLFEYFSETQRNKGNFPGRFSGRQFSNSRSEMNVSTLELGDSALYLCASSLSWGADTQYFGPGTRLTVL.

This chain connects TRBV7-8 to TRBJ2-7; 12 nucleotides align to TRBD2. There are 15 residues in the CDR3. The trim removed 1 base at V and 7 bases at J, leaving 5 bases unmatched. Germline V gene sequence: CDR1 SGHVS, CDR2 FQNEAQ. The CDR3 nucleotides read TGTGCCAGCAGCTTAGGACTAGCGGGAGTAAGGGAGCAGTACTTC. Encoded protein: CASSLGLAGVREQYF.

This clone was found a few times. The V gene is TRBV2, the J gene TRBJ1-5; no firm D call. CDR3 length: 11 residues. V lost 6 bases, J lost 4 bases, and 4 bases lay in between. Germline CDR1 is SNHLY and CDR2 is FYNNEI. The DNA for the CDR3 is TGTGCCAGCAGGATAAATCAGCCCCAGCATTTT. It yields the protein CASRINQPQHF.

V is TRBV29-1 and J is TRBJ2-3; 7 bases are a match to TRBD1. The germline CDR1 and CDR2 sequences are SQVTM and ANQGSEA. Germline trimming cut 4 bases from V and 0 bases from J; bases unmatched to any gene: 10. The length of the CDR3 is 16 residues. The CDR3, as DNA: TGCAGCGTTGCCGGGACAGACCTGATCAGCACAGATACGCAGTATTTT. It encodes CSVAGTDLISTDTQYF.

The rearrangement joins TRBV10-3 to TRBJ1-1; D not certain. Looked up from germline, CDR1 is ENHRY and CDR2 is SYGVKD. The V and J ends lost 10 bases and 8 bases respectively, with 20 bases between them. The CDR3 loop spans 13 amino acids. The CDR3 nucleotides read TGTGCCAGCGAATTAAATCGACCGGGAGAAGCTTTCTTT. It is translated as CASELNRPGEAFF.